This TCR beta chain was documented in a study of blood T cell repertoires in COVID-19. About the research overall: Sites across the United States, Italy and Spain contributed samples from acute and convalescent COVID-19.

Produced via immunoSEQ multiplex PCR; TCRdb's table is partial and in-frame only. The sample yields approximately 120,000 clones, around 85% seen once. Germline-derived CDR1 and CDR2 are SGDLS and YYNGEE. V lost 2 bases, J lost 7 bases, and 16 bases lay in between. CDR3 size: 15 residues. This clone has more than one count but fewer than ten. Seattle enrolled patients during active infection and tracked them longitudinally. The rearrangement links TRBV9 to TRBJ2-1; maybe TRBD2 (6 bases). The material sequenced was peripheral blood. The receptor was derived from a woman older than 75 with COVID-19, enrolled during active disease. This CDR3 reads CASSVSSAPWNEQFF. For the CDR3, the DNA is TGTGCCAGCAGCGTCTCTAGCGCTCCCTGGAATGAGCAGTTCTTC.